This T cell receptor (beta chain) was recovered during a study of a mutant IDH1 vaccine in newly diagnosed glioma. Turning to the study itself: Vaccine dosing followed radiotherapy by 4-6 weeks, or accompanied temozolomide cycles. Radiotherapy, temozolomide, or both had been given previously, and both were given to most.

Time point: week 11, during vaccination. In every dose of vaccine, 300 ug of mutant IDH1 20-mer peptide was given alongside topical imiquimod. On this clone: Its matching antigen is unknown.

Profiling relied on immunoSEQ multiplex PCR, and the TCRdb table lists in-frame clones only, not all of them. Seen here are some 120,000 clones, roughly 77% observed once, and the top ten hold 5.5%. CDR3 length equals 17 residues. The germline gives CDR1 SGHNT, CDR2 YYREEE (reference sequence). Trimming cost V 4 bases and J 0 bases, with 17 bases left between them. The sequence derives from a man between 40 and 49 years old with glioma. The source material was PBMCs, sampled from a glioma patient whose treatment included an IDH1 peptide vaccine. V is TRBV5-4 and J is TRBJ1-5, with D hard to call. The CDR3 DNA is TGTGCCAGCAGCCTCACGATGGCAGACTATAGCAATCAGCCCCAGCATTTT. Protein sequence: CASSLTMADYSNQPQHF.